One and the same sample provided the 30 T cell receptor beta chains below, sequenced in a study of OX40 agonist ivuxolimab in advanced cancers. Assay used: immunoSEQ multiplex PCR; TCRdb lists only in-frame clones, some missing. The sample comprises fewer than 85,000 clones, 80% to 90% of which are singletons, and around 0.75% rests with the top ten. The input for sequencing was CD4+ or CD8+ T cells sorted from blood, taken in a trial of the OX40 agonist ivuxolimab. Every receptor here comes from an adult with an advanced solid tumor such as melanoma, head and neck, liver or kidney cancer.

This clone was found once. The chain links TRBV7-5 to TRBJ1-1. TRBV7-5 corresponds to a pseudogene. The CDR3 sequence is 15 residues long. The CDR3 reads CARSLARSAPVEAFF. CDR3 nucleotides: TGTGCCAGAAGCTTAGCACGATCGGCCCCGGTTGAAGCTTTCTTT.

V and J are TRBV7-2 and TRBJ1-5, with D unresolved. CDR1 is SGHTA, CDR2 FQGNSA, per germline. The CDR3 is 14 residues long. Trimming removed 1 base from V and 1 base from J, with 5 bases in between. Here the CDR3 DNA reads TGTGCCAGCAGCTTAGGGATGAGCAATCAGCCCCAGCATTTT. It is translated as CASSLGMSNQPQHF.

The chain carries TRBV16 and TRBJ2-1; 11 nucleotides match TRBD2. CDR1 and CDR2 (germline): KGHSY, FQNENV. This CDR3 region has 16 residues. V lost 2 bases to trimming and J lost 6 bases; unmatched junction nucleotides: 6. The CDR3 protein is CASSQPRLAGGNEQFF. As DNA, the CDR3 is TGTGCCAGCAGCCAACCGAGGCTAGCGGGAGGCAATGAGCAGTTCTTC. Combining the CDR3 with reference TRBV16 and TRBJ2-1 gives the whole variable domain GEEVAQTPKHLVRGEGQKAKLYCAPIKGHSYVFWYQQVLKNEFKFLISFQNENVFDETGMPKERFSAKCLPNSPCSLEIQATKLEDSAVYFCASSQPRLAGGNEQFFGPGTRLTVL.

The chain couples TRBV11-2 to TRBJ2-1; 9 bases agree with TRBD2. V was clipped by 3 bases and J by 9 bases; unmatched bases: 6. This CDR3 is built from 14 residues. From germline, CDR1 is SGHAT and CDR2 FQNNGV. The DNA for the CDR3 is TGTGCCAGCAGCTTGGGCGGGAGGGCCAGTGAGCAGTTCTTC. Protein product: CASSLGGRASEQFF. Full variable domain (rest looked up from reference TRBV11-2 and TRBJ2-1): EAGVAQSPRYKIIEKRQSVAFWCNPISGHATLYWYQQILGQGPKLLIQFQNNGVVDDSQLPKDRFSAERLKGVDSTLKIQPAKLEDSAVYLCASSLGGRASEQFFGPGTRLTVL.

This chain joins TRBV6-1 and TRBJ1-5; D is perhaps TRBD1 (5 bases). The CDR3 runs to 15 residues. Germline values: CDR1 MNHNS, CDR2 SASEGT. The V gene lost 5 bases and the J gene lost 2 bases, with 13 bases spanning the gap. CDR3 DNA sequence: TGTGCCAGCAGTTCGCTGACAGCCGGCAATCAGCCCCAGCATTTT. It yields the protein CASSSLTAGNQPQHF.

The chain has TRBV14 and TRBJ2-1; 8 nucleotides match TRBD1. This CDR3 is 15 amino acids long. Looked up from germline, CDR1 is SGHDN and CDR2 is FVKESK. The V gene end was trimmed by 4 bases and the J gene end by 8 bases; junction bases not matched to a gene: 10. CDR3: CASSRPRTGLDEQFF. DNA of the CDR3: TGTGCCAGCAGCCGACCCAGGACAGGGTTGGATGAGCAGTTCTTC.

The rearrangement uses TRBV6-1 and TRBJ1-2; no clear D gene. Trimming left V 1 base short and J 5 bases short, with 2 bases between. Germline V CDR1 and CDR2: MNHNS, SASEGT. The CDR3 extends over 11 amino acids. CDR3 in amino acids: CASSEGYGYTF. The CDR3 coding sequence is TGTGCCAGCAGTGAAGGGTATGGCTACACCTTC.

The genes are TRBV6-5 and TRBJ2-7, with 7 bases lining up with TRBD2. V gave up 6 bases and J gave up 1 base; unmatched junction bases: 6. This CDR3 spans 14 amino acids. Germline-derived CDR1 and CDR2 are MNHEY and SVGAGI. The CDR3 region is CASREPSGSYEQYF. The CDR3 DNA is TGTGCCAGCAGGGAACCTAGCGGATCCTACGAGCAGTACTTC.

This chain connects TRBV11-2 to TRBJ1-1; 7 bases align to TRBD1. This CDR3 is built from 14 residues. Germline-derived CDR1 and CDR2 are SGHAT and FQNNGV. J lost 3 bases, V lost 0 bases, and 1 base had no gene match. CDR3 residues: CASSLDQGDTEAFF. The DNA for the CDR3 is TGTGCCAGCAGCTTAGATCAGGGGGACACTGAAGCTTTCTTT.

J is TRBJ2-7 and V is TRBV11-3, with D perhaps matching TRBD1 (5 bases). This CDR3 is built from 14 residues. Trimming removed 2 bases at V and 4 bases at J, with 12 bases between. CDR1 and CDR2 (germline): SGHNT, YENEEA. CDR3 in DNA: TGTGCCAGCAGCTTATTGTCAGGGTCGTACGAGCAGTACTTC. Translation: CASSLLSGSYEQYF. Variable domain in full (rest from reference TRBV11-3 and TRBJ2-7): EAGVVQSPRYKIIEKKQPVAFWCNPISGHNTLYWYLQNLGQGPELLIRYENEEAVDDSQLPKDRFSAERLKGVDSTLKIQPAELGDSAVYLCASSLLSGSYEQYFGPGTRLTVT.

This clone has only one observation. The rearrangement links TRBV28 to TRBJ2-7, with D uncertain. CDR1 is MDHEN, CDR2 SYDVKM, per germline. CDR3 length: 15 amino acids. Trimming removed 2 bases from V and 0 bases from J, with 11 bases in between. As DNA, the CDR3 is TGTGCCAGCAGTTTAAGTTTTACCGTCTCCTACGAGCAGTACTTC. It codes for CASSLSFTVSYEQYF.

CDR3 protein: CASSDSRGVMLRAHTDTQYF. CDR3 DNA sequence: TGTGCCAGCAGTGACTCGAGGGGGGTAATGTTAAGGGCACACACAGATACGCAGTATTTT. The rearrangement links TRBV6-4 to TRBJ2-3, with D perhaps TRBD1 or TRBD2 (6 bases each). From germline, CDR1 is MRHNA and CDR2 SNTAGT. V was pared by 0 bases and J by 2 bases, with 24 bases between. This CDR3 has 20 amino acids.

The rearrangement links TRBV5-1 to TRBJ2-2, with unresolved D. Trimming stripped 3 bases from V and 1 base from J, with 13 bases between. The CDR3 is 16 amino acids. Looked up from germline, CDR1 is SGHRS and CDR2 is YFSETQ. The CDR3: CASSSEVGRNTGELFF. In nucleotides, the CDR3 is TGCGCCAGCAGCTCTGAGGTGGGCAGGAACACCGGGGAGCTGTTTTTT.

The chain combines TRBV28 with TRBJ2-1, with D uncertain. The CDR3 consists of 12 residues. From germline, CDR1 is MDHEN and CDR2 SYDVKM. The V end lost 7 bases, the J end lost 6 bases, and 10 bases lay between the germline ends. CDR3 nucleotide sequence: TGTGCCAGCATGGGATTACTCAATGAGCAGTTCTTC. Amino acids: CASMGLLNEQFF. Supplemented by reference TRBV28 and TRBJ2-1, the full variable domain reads DVKVTQSSRYLVKRTGEKVFLECVQDMDHENMFWYRQDPGLGLRLIYFSYDVKMKEKGDIPEGYSVSREKKERFSLILESASTNQTSMYLCASMGLLNEQFFGPGTRLTVL.

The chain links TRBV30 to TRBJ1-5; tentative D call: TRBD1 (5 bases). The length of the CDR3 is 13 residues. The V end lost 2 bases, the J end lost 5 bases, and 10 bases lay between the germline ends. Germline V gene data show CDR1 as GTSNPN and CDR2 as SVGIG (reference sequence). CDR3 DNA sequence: TGTGCCTGGAGTTTGGGAGGGGATCAGCCCCAGCATTTT. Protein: CAWSLGGDQPQHF.

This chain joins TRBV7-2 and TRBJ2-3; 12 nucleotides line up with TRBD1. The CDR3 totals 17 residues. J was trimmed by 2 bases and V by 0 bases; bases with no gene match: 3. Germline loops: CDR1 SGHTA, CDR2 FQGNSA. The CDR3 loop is CASSLAGGQGATDTQYF. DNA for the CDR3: TGTGCCAGCAGCTTAGCGGGGGGACAGGGGGCCACAGATACGCAGTATTTT.

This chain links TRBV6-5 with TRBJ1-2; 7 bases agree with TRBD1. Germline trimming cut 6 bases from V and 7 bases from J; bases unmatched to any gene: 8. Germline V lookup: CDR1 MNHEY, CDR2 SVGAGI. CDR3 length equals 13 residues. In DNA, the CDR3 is TGTGCCAGCAGAGAATACAGGGGCCGTGGCTACACCTTC. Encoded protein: CASREYRGRGYTF.

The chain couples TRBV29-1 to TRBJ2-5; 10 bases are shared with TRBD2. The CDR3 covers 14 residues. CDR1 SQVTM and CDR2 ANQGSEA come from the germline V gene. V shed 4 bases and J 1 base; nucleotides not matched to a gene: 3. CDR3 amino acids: CSVVASGSQETQYF. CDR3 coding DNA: TGCAGCGTTGTGGCTAGCGGGAGCCAAGAGACCCAGTACTTC.

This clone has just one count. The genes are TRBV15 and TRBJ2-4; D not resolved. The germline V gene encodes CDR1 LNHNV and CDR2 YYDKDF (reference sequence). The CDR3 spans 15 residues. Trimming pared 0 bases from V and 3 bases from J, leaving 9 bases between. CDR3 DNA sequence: TGTGCCACCAGCAGAGATTTGGTTGTCAAAAACATTCAGTACTTC. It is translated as CATSRDLVVKNIQYF.

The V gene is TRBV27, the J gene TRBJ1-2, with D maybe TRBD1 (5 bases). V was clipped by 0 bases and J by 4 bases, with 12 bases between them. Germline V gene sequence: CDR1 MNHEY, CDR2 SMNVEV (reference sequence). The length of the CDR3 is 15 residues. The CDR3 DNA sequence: TGTGCCAGCAGTTTATCGACCGGGACCGTCTATGGCTACACCTTC. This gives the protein CASSLSTGTVYGYTF.

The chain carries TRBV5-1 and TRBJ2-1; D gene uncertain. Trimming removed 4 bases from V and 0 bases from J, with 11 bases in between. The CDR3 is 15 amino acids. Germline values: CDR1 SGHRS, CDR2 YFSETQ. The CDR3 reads CASSTTPSSYNEQFF. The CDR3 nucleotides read TGCGCCAGCAGCACCACACCGAGCTCCTACAATGAGCAGTTCTTC.

Here the CDR3 DNA reads TGTGCCAGCAGCTTAGGGGACTTCACAGATACGCAGTATTTT. The encoded protein is CASSLGDFTDTQYF. The rearrangement joins TRBV7-9 to TRBJ2-3; weak D call: TRBD2 (6 bases). In germline, CDR1 is SEHNR, CDR2 FQNEAQ (reference sequence). The V end lost 1 base, the J end lost 2 bases, and 7 bases lay between the germline ends. There are 14 residues in the CDR3.

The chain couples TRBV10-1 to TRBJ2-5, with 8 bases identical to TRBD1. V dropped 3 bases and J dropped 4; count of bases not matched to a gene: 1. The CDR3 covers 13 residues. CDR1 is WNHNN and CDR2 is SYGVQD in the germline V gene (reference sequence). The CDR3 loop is CASSEQGGETQYF. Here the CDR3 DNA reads TGCGCCAGCAGTGAACAGGGGGGAGAGACCCAGTACTTC.

CDR3 residues: CASSEERRTHEQYF. DNA of the CDR3: TGTGCCAGCAGTGAAGAGCGCCGGACCCACGAGCAGTACTTC. The chain employs TRBV6-1 and TRBJ2-7; D remains ambiguous. The V and J ends lost 1 base and 5 bases respectively, with 12 bases between them. Germline CDR1 reads MNHNS; CDR2 reads SASEGT. The length of the CDR3 is 14 residues.

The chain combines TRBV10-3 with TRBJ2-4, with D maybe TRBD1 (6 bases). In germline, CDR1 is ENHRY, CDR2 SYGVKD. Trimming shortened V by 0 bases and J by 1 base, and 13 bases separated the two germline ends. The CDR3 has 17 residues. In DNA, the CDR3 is TGTGCCATCAGTGAGTCCTCCGCTCAGGGGGCCAAAAACATTCAGTACTTC. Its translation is CAISESSAQGAKNIQYF.

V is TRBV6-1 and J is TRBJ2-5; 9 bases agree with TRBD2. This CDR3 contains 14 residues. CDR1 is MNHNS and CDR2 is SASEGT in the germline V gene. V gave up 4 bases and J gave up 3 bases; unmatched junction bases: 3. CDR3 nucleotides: TGTGCCAGCAGTGGTCTAGCGGGGAAAGAGACCCAGTACTTC. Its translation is CASSGLAGKETQYF.

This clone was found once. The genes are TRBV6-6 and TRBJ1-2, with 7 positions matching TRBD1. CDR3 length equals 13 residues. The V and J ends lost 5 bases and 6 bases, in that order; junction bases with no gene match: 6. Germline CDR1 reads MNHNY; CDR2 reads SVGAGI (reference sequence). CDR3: CASSLDRADGYTF. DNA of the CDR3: TGTGCCAGCAGTCTAGACAGGGCGGATGGCTACACCTTC.

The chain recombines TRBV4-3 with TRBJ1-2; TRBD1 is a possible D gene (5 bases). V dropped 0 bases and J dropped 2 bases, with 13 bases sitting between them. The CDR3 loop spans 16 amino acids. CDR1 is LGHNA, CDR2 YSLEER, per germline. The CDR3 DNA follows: TGCGCCAGCAGCCAAGATGTGGCAGGGTGGAACTATGGCTACACCTTC. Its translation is CASSQDVAGWNYGYTF.

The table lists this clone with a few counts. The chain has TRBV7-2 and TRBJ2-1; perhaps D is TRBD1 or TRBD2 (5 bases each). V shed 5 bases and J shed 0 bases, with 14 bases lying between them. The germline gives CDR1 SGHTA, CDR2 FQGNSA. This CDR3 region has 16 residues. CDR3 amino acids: CASSPGAASSYNEQFF. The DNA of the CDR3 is TGTGCCAGCAGCCCCGGGGCAGCAAGCTCCTACAATGAGCAGTTCTTC.

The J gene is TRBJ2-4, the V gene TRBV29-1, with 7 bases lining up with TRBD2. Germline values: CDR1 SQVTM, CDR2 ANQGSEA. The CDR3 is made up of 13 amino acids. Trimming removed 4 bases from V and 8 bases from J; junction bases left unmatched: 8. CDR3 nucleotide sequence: TGCAGCGTTGGGGACTATGATATTCACATTCAGTACTTC. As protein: CSVGDYDIHIQYF.